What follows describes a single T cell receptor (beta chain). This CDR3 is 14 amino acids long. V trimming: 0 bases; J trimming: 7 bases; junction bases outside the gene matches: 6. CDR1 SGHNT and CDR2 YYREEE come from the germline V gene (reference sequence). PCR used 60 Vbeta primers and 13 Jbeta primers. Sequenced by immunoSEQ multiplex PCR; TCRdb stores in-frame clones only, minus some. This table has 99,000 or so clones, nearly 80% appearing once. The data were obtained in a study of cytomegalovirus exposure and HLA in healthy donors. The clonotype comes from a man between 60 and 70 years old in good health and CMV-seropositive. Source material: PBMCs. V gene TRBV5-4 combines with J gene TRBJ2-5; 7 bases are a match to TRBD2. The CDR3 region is CASSLVGGYGTQYF. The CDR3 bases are TGTGCCAGCAGCTTGGTGGGAGGGTATGGGACCCAGTACTTC.